This paragraph covers one TCR beta chain sequence. The antigen remains unidentified. This entry comes from a study of T cell responses to AZD1222 COVID-19 vaccine. Findings and limits, study-wide: Two AZD1222 doses significantly raised spike-specific TCR breadth and depth over controls. The study sampled repertoires only after the peak T cell response. Of spike-specific TCRs, nearly half reportedly target regions left unmutated in variants. The donor group comprised mostly white British people and more females; the analysis possibly underestimated clonal diversity.

V shed 3 bases, J shed 4 bases, and the junction held 6 bases outside the gene matches. The V gene's germline CDR1 is ENHRY and CDR2 SYGVKD. There are 15 residues in the CDR3. Repertoires were generated with immunoSEQ multiplex PCR, while TCRdb's copy carries only in-frame clones and drops some. The table shows roughly 180,000 clones, with approximately 92% occurring only once. The receptor was derived from an adult who received the MenACWY meningococcal vaccine as a control. Sequencing used peripheral blood, obtained 28 days after the second dose of the MenACWY control vaccine. The chain employs TRBV10-3 and TRBJ1-2; TRBD1 matches at 9 bases. CDR3 protein: CAISEVTGGGYGYTF. DNA for the CDR3: TGTGCCATCAGTGAAGTGACAGGGGGAGGCTATGGCTACACCTTC.